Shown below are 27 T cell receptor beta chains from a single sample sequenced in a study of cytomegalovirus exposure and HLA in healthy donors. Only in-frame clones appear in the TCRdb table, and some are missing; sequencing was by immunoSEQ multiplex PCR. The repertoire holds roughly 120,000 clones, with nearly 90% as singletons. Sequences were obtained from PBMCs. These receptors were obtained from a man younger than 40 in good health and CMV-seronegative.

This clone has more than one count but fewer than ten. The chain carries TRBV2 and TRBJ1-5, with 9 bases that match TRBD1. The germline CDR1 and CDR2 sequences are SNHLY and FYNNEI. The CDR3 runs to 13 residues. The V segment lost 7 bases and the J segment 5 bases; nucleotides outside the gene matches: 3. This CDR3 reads CASTRTGDQPQHF. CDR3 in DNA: TGTGCCAGCACCCGGACAGGGGATCAGCCCCAGCATTTT.

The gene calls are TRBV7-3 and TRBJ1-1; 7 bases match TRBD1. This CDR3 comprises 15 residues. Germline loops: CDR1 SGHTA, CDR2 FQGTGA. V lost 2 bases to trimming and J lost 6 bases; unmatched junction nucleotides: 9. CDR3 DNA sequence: TGTGCCAGCAGCTTATTATCGACAGGGCAGGCTGAAGCTTTCTTT. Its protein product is CASSLLSTGQAEAFF.

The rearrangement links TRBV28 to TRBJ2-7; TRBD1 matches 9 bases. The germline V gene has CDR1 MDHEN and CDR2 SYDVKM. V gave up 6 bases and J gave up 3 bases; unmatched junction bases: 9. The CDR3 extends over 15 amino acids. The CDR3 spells CASRGQGATFYEQYF. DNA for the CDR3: TGTGCCAGCAGGGGACAGGGCGCTACCTTCTACGAGCAGTACTTC.

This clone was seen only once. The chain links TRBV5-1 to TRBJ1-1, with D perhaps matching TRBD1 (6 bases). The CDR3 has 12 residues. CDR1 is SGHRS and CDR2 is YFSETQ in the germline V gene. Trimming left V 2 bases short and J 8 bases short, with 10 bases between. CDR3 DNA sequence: TGCGCCAGCAGCTTCTCAGGGGCCGAAGCTTTCTTT. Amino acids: CASSFSGAEAFF.

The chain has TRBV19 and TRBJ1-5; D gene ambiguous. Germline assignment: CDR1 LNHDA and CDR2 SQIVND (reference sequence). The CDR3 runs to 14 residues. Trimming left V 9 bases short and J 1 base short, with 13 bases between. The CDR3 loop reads CASLMRQSNQPQHF. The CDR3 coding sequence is TGTGCCAGCCTGATGCGGCAGAGCAATCAGCCCCAGCATTTT.

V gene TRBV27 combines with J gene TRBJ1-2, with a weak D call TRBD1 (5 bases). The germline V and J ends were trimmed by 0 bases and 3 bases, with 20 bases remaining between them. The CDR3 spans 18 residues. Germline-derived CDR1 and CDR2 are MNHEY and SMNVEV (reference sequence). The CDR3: CASSLSLFGAGPDYGYTF. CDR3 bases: TGTGCCAGCAGTTTATCCCTTTTTGGGGCAGGGCCTGACTATGGCTACACCTTC.

The CDR3 bases are TGTGCCAGCAGTTACATGGGACAGGGGGAGAGAGGGGATTCACCCCTCCACTTT. Translated: CASSYMGQGERGDSPLHF. The chain has TRBV6-7 and TRBJ1-6; 11 nucleotides align to TRBD1. TRBV6-7 is treated as an ORF (open reading frame) with a function not yet certain. The J segment lost 8 bases and the V segment lost 2 bases, leaving 11 bases of the junction unmatched. The CDR3 spans 18 residues.

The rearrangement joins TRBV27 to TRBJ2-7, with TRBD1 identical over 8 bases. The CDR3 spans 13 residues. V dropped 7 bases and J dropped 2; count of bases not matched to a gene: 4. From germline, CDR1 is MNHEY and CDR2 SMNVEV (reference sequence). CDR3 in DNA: TGTGCCAGCAAAGGACAGGGTCCCTACGAGCAGTACTTC. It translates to CASKGQGPYEQYF.

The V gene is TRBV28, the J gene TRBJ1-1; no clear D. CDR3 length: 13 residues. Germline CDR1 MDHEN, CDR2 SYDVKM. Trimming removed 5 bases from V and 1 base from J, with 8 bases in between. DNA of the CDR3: TGTGCCAGCAGTCCGTTAAAGAACACTGAAGCTTTCTTT. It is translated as CASSPLKNTEAFF.

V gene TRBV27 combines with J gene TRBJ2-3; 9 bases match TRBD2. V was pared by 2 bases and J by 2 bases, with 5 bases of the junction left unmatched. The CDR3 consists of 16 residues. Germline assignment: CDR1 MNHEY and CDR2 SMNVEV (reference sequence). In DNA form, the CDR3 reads TGTGCCAGCAGTTTACTGGCGGGGGGGCTCACAGATACGCAGTATTTT. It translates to CASSLLAGGLTDTQYF.

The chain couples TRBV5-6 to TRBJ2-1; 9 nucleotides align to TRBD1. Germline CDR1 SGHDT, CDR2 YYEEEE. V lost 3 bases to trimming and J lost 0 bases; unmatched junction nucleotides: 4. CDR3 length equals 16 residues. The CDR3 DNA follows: TGTGCCAGCAGCTCCCTACAGGGGGCCTCCTACAATGAGCAGTTCTTC. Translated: CASSSLQGASYNEQFF.

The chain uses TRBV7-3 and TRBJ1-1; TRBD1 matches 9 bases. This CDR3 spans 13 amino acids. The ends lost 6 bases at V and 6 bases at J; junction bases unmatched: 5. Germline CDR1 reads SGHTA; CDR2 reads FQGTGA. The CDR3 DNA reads TGTGCCAGCAGTACAGGGGGCTCGGCTGAAGCTTTCTTT. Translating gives CASSTGGSAEAFF.

Here the CDR3 reads CASSYLQGGGNTIYF. The CDR3 coding sequence is TGTGCCAGCAGTTACTTACAGGGGGGAGGAAACACCATATATTTT. J is TRBJ1-3 and V is TRBV6-5, with 8 bases matching TRBD1. With 1 base clipped from V and 4 bases from J, the junction kept 3 bases outside the gene matches. The CDR3 consists of 15 residues. Looked up from germline, CDR1 is MNHEY and CDR2 is SVGAGI.

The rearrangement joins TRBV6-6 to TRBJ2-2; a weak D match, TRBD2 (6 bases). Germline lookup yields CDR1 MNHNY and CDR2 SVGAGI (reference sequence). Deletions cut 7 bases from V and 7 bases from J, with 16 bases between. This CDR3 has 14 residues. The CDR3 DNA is TGTGCCAGCATGAACGGTGGGGGGATCGGGGAGCTGTTTTTT. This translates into CASMNGGGIGELFF.

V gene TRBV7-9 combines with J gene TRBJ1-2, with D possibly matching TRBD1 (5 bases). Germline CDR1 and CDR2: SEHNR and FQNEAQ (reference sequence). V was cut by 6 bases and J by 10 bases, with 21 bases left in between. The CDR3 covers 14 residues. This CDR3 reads CASSDPRQRWDYTF. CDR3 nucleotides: TGTGCCAGCAGTGATCCCAGACAGAGATGGGACTACACCTTC.

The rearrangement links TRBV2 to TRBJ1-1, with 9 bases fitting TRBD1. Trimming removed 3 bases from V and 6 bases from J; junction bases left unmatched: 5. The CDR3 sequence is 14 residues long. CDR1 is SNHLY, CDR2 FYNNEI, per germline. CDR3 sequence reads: CASSDDRGWPEAFF. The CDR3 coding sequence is TGTGCCAGCAGTGACGACAGGGGGTGGCCTGAAGCTTTCTTT. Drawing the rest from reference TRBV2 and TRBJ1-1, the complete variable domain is EPEVTQTPSHQVTQMGQEVILRCVPISNHLYFYWYRQILGQKVEFLVSFYNNEISEKSEIFDDQFSVERPDGSNFTLKIRSTKLEDSAMYFCASSDDRGWPEAFFGQGTRLTVV.

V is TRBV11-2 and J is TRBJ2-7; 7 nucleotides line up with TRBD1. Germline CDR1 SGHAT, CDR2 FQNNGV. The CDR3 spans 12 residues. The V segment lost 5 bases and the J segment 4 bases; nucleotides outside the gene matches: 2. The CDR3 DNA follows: TGTGCCAGCAGCCGACAGGGTTACGAGCAGTACTTC. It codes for CASSRQGYEQYF.

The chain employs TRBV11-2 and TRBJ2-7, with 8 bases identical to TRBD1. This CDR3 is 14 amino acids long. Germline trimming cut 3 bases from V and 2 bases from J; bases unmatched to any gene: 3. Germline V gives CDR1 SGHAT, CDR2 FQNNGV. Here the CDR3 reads CASSFTGGAYEQYF. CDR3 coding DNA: TGTGCCAGCAGCTTTACAGGGGGTGCCTACGAGCAGTACTTC.

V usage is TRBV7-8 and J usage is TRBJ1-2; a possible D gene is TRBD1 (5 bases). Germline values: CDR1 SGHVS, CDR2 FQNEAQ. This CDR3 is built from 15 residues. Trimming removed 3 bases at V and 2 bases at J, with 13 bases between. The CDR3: CASSLKGHRNYGYTF. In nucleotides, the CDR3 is TGTGCCAGCAGCTTGAAGGGCCACAGGAACTATGGCTACACCTTC. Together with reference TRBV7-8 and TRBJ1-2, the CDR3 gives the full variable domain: GAGVSQSPRYKVAKRGQDVALRCDPISGHVSLFWYQQALGQGPEFLTYFQNEAQLDKSGLPSDRFFAERPEGSVSTLKIQRTQQEDSAVYLCASSLKGHRNYGYTFGSGTRLTVV.

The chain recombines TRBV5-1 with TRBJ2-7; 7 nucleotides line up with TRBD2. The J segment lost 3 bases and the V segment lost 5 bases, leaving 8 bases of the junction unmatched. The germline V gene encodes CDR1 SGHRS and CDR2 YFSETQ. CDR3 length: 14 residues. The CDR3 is CASRGGTANYEQYF. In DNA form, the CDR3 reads TGCGCCAGCAGGGGAGGGACGGCGAACTACGAGCAGTACTTC. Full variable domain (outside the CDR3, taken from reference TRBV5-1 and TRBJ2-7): KAGVTQTPRYLIKTRGQQVTLSCSPISGHRSVSWYQQTPGQGLQFLFEYFSETQRNKGNFPGRFSGRQFSNSRSEMNVSTLELGDSALYLCASRGGTANYEQYFGPGTRLTVT.

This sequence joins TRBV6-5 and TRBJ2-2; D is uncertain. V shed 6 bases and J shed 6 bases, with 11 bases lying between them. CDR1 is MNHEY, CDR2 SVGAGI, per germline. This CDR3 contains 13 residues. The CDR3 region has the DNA TGTGCCAGCAGACCTCGAGAGGCCGGGGAGCTGTTTTTT. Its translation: CASRPREAGELFF.

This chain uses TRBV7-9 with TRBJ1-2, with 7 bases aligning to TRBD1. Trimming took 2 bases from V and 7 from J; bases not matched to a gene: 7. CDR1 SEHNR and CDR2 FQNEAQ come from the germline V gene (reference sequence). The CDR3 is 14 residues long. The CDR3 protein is CASSLLRTGSGYTF. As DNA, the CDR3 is TGTGCCAGCAGCTTATTGCGGACAGGTAGTGGCTACACCTTC.

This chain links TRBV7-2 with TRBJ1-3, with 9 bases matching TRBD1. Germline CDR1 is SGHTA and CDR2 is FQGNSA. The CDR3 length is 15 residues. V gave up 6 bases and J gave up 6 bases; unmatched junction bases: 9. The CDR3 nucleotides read TGTGCCAGCAGTCCTGCCCGGGACAGGGTAAACACCATATATTTT. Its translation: CASSPARDRVNTIYF.

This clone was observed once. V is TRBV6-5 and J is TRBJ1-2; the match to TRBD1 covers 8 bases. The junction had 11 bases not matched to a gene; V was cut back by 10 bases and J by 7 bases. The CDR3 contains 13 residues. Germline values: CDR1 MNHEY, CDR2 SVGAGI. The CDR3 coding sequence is TGTGCCACCAGGGAGGCAGGGGGCGGTGGCTACACCTTC. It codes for CATREAGGGGYTF.

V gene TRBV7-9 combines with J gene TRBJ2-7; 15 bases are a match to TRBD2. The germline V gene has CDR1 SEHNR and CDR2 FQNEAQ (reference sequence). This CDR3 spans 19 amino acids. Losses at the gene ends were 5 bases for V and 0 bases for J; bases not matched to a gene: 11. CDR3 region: CASSLGLAGGHKSSYEQYF. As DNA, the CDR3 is TGTGCCAGCAGCCTGGGACTAGCGGGGGGCCACAAAAGCTCCTACGAGCAGTACTTC.

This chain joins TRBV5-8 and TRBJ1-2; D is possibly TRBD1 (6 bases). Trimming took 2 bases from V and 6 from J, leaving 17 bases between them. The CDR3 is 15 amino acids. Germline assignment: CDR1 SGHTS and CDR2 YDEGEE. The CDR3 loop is CASSLEFRGSDGYTF. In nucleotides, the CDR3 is TGTGCCAGCAGCTTAGAGTTCAGGGGAAGCGATGGCTACACCTTC.

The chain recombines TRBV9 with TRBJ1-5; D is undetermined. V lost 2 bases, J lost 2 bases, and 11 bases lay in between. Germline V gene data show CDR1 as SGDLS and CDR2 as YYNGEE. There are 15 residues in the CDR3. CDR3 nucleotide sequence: TGTGCCAGCAGCGTGGGTTCCCAGGGCAATCAGCCCCAGCATTTT. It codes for CASSVGSQGNQPQHF.